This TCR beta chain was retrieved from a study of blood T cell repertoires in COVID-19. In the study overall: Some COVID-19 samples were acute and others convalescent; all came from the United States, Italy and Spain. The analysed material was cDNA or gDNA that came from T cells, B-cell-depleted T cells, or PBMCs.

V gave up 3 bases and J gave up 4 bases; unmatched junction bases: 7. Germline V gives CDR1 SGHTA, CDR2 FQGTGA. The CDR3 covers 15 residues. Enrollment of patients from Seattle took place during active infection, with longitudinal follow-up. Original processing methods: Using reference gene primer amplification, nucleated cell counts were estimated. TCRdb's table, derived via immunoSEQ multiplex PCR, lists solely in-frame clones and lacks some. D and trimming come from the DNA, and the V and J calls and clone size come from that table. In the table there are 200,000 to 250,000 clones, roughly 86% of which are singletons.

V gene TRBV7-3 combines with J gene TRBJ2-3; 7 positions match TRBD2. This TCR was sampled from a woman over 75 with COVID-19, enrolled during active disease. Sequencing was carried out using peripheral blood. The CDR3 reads CASSFQAGSPDTQYF. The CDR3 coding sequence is TGTGCCAGCAGCTTCCAAGCGGGGAGTCCAGATACGCAGTATTTT.